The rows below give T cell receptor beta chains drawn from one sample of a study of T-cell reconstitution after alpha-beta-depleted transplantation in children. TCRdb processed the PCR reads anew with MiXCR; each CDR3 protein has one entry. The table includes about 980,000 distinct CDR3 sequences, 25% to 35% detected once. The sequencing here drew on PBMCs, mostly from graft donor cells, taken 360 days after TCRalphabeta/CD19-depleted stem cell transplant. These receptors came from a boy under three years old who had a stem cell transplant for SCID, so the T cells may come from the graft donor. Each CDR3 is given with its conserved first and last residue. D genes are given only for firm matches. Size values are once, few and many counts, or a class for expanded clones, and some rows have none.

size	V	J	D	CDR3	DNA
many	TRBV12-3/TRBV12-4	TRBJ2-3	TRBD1	CASRKNRGEGTDTQYF	TGTGCCAGCAGAAAGAACAGGGGAGAGGGCACAGATACGCAGTATTTT
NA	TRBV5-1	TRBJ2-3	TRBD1	CASSLADRGKDTQYF	TGCGCCAGCAGCTTGGCGGACAGGGGAAAAGATACGCAGTATTTT
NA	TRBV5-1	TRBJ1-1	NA	CASSLQAVRTEAFF	TGCGCCAGCAGCTTACAGGCGGTTAGAACTGAAGCTTTCTTT
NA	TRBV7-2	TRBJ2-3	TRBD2	CASSLAGTSGQYF	TGTGCCAGCAGCTTGGCCGGGACTAGCGGCCAGTATTTT
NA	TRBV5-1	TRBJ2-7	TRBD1	CASSRTPGQGDEQYF	TGCGCCAGCAGCAGAACCCCGGGACAGGGCGACGAGCAGTACTTC
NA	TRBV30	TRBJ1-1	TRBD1	CACPSDRGTEAFF	TGTGCCTGCCCCTCCGACAGGGGCACTGAAGCTTTCTTT
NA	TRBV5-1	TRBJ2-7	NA	CASSFKGRPYEQYF	TGCGCCAGCAGCTTTAAGGGGCGCCCATACGAGCAGTACTTC
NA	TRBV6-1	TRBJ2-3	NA	CAIRGTLTDTQYF	TGTGCCATTCGGGGGACTCTCACAGATACGCAGTATTTT
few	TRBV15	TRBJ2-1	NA	CATSAGWEYNEQFF	TGTGCCACCAGCGCGGGGTGGGAGTACAATGAGCAGTTCTTC
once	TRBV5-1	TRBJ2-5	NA	CASSLEGYETQYF	TGCGCCAGCAGCTTGGAAGGCTATGAGACCCAGTACTTC
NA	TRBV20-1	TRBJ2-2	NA	CSAELRNTGELFF	TGCAGTGCCGAACTTCGTAACACCGGGGAGCTGTTTTTT
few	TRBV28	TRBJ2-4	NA	CASRETVIRGNIQYF	TGTGCCAGCAGGGAGACAGTGATTCGTGGAAACATTCAGTACTTC
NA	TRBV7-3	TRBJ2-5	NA	CASSAGGVGETQYF	TGTGCCAGCAGCGCCGGGGGCGTCGGAGAGACCCAGTACTTC
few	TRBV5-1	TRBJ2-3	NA	CASRVGLVSTDTQYF	TGCGCCAGCAGGGTAGGACTTGTGAGCACAGATACGCAGTATTTT
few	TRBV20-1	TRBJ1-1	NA	CSAARGRGGRTEAFF	TGCAGTGCGGCAAGGGGTCGGGGGGGCAGAACTGAAGCTTTCTTT
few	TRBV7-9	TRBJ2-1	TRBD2	CASSTGLAGGPWNEQFF	TGTGCCAGCAGCACCGGACTAGCGGGGGGGCCCTGGAATGAGCAGTTCTTC
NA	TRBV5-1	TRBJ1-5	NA	CASSFLGASNQPQHF	TGCGCCAGCAGCTTTCTGGGGGCAAGCAATCAGCCCCAGCATTTT
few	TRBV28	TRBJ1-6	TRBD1	CASSSKQGAGGYSPLHF	TGTGCCAGCAGTTCGAAACAGGGGGCCGGGGGTTATTCACCCCTCCACTTT
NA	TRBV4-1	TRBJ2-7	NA	CASSQALGGLYEQYF	TGCGCCAGCAGCCAAGCGTTGGGAGGACTCTACGAGCAGTACTTC
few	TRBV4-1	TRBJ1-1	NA	CASSQDVGRSEAFF	TGCGCCAGCAGCCAAGATGTGGGGCGGAGTGAAGCTTTCTTT
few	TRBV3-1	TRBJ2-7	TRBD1	CASSPGTGPHEQYF	TGTGCCAGCAGCCCTGGGACAGGCCCCCACGAGCAGTACTTC
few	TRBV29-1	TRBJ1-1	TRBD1	CSPGTGDGRGEAFF	TGCAGCCCCGGGACAGGAGACGGCAGGGGTGAAGCTTTCTTT
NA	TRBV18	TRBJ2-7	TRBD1	CASSPTTGGDWPSYEQYF	TGTGCCAGCTCACCGACGACAGGGGGCGATTGGCCCTCCTACGAGCAGTACTTC
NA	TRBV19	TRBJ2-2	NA	CASSIDEGELFF	TGTGCCAGTAGTATAGATGAAGGGGAGCTGTTTTTT
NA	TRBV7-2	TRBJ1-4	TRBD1	CASRITGGGEKLFF	TGTGCCAGCAGGATTACAGGGGGCGGCGAAAAACTGTTTTTT
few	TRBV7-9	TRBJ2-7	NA	CASSPPTSGISYEQYF	TGTGCCAGCAGCCCACCGACAAGTGGGATCTCCTACGAGCAGTACTTC
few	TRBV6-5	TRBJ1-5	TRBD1	CASSYVPGQGDQPQHF	TGTGCCAGCAGTTATGTTCCGGGACAGGGGGATCAGCCCCAGCATTTT
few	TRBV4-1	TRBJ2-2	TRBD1	CASSQGQGAGTGELFF	TGCGCCAGCAGCCAAGGACAGGGGGCGGGTACCGGGGAGCTGTTTTTT
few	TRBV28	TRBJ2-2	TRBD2	CASSFPSTSGGRTGELFF	TGTGCCAGCAGTTTCCCCTCCACTAGCGGGGGTAGGACCGGGGAGCTGTTTTTT
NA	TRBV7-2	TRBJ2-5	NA	CASRPWRAHQETQYF	TGTGCCAGCAGACCCTGGCGGGCTCACCAAGAGACCCAGTACTTC
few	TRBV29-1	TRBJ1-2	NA	CSVESRGGPDYGYTF	TGCAGCGTTGAATCTAGGGGGGGGCCGGACTATGGCTACACCTTC
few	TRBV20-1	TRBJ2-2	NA	CSASKTGGSGELFF	TGCAGTGCTAGTAAAACAGGAGGGTCCGGGGAGCTGTTTTTT
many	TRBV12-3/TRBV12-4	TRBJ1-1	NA	CASSPTTVNTEAFF	TGTGCCAGCAGTCCCACGACCGTGAACACTGAAGCTTTCTTT
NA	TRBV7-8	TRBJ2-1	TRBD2	CASSLRVSRSGGAYNEQFF	TGTGCCAGCAGCTTACGGGTCTCCCGTAGCGGGGGGGCCTACAATGAGCAGTTCTTC
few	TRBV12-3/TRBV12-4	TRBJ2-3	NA	CASSFGGRGGTQYF	TGTGCCAGCAGTTTCGGGGGTCGGGGTGGTACGCAGTATTTT
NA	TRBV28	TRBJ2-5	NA	CASSFIMVETQYF	TGTGCCAGCAGTTTCATAATGGTAGAGACCCAGTACTTC
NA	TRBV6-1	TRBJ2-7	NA	CASSRGSLVHEQYF	TGTGCCAGCAGTAGGGGATCTCTAGTCCACGAGCAGTACTTC
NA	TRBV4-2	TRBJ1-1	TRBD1	CASSQALGGQGRGTEAFF	TGTGCCAGCAGCCAAGCATTGGGGGGACAGGGGAGAGGCACTGAAGCTTTCTTT
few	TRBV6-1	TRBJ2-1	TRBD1	CASTIDRGSYNEQFF	TGTGCCAGCACCATCGACAGGGGAAGCTACAATGAGCAGTTCTTC
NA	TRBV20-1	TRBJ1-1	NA	CSAGGAENTEAFF	TGCAGTGCTGGGGGAGCGGAGAACACTGAAGCTTTCTTT
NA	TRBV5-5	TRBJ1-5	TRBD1	CASSPITGDGQPQHF	TGTGCCAGCAGCCCAATTACAGGGGATGGGCAGCCCCAGCATTTT
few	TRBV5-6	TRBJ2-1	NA	CASSRVKGGGYNEQFF	TGTGCCAGCAGCCGAGTAAAGGGAGGGGGATACAATGAGCAGTTCTTC